A single sample gave rise to the 31 T cell receptor beta chains below, sequenced in a study of blood T cells in healthy people across ages. Through a sample-barcoded 5' primer and a J-beta primer mix, a second PCR was run for about 7 to 12 cycles. In TCRdb, the 5' RACE reads were re-called with MiXCR into one record per CDR3 protein. This repertoire shows around 800,000 distinct CDR3 sequences, about 26% found once; its top ten account for 2.5% to 3.5%. The same sample was also studied in work on T cells of mothers and their children.

Material for sequencing was blood. The origin of the receptors is a boy under 18 in good health.

This clonotype was observed a few times. V gene TRBV28 combines with J gene TRBJ2-5; 16 bases fit TRBD2. The junction had 3 bases not matched to a gene; V was cut back by 5 bases and J by 3 bases. This CDR3 has 16 amino acids. Germline V gene lookup returns CDR1 MDHEN and CDR2 SYDVKM. CDR3 nucleotides: TGTGCCAGCAGTACGGGGACTAGCGGGGGGGAAGAGACCCAGTACTTC. It is translated as CASSTGTSGGEETQYF.

The gene calls are TRBV10-2 and TRBJ2-7; no clear D gene. Looked up from germline, CDR1 is WSHSY and CDR2 is SAAADI. Deletions cut 11 bases from V and 0 bases from J, with 11 bases between. The CDR3 has 12 amino acids. The CDR3: CASAPGSYEQYF. DNA of the CDR3: TGCGCCTCCGCCCCAGGCTCCTACGAGCAGTACTTC.

This sequence joins TRBV3-1 and TRBJ2-5; no definite D call. The better agreement between TRBJ2-1 and the DNA end casts doubt on the J call. CDR1 and CDR2 from the germline V gene are LGHDT and YNNKEL (reference sequence). The CDR3 is made up of 14 amino acids. The CDR3 sequence is CASSQDTGWDGQFF. Written as DNA, the CDR3 is TGTGCCAGCAGCCAAGATACGGGCTGGGATGGGCAGTTCTTC.

This clonotype was seen only once. The V gene is TRBV27, the J gene TRBJ2-1; no clear D. Germline CDR1 MNHEY, CDR2 SMNVEV (reference sequence). Deletions cut 7 bases from V and 4 bases from J, with 17 bases between. The CDR3 spans 15 residues. The CDR3 here is CASNLLTSSYNEQFF. CDR3 nucleotide sequence: TGTGCCAGCAATCTACTAACCTCTAGTTACAATGAGCAGTTCTTC.

The chain employs TRBV29-1 and TRBJ2-5, with 9 bases fitting TRBD1. The CDR3 is 14 residues long. V lost 7 bases and J lost 1; bases outside the gene matches: 7. The germline gives CDR1 SQVTM, CDR2 ANQGSEA. This chain's CDR3 is CSASRDRAQETQYF. The CDR3 region has the DNA TGCAGCGCCAGCCGGGACAGGGCCCAAGAGACCCAGTACTTC.

This chain joins TRBV7-2 and TRBJ1-2; no clear D. The V gene's germline CDR1 is SGHTA and CDR2 FQGNSA. The CDR3 is 12 amino acids. The V and J ends lost 1 base and 4 bases respectively, with 4 bases between them. This CDR3 reads CASSLVPYGYTF. In nucleotides, the CDR3 is TGTGCCAGCAGCTTAGTTCCCTATGGCTACACCTTC.

In its sample, this clonotype was seen a few times. This chain joins TRBV5-1 and TRBJ1-2; D gene ambiguous. This CDR3 region has 13 residues. The V gene lost 4 bases and the J gene lost 6 bases, with 13 bases spanning the gap. Germline V gene data show CDR1 as SGHRS and CDR2 as YFSETQ. CDR3 region: CASSPAAPHGYTF. The DNA of the CDR3 is TGCGCCAGCAGCCCCGCGGCCCCCCATGGCTACACCTTC.

The chain links TRBV4-1 to TRBJ2-1; the match to TRBD2 covers 10 bases. Unmatched junction bases numbered 10, after V lost 0 bases and J lost 8 bases. CDR1 and CDR2 from the germline V gene are MGHRA and YSYEKL. The CDR3 has 17 amino acids. The CDR3 bases are TGCGCCAGCAGCCAAGATCCCAGCCTACTAGCGGGGTATGAGCAGTTCTTC. Protein product: CASSQDPSLLAGYEQFF.

The genes are TRBV28 and TRBJ1-1; perhaps TRBD1 as D (6 bases). Trimming shortened V by 8 bases and J by 5 bases, and 12 bases separated the two germline ends. Per germline, CDR1 MDHEN and CDR2 SYDVKM. This CDR3 spans 12 amino acids. CDR3 protein: CASEKGGTEAFF. DNA of the CDR3: TGTGCCAGCGAAAAGGGGGGAACTGAAGCTTTCTTT.

The chain links TRBV12-5 to TRBJ2-5; the match to TRBD2 covers 8 bases. The J call may be mistaken, given a closer DNA end match to TRBJ2-1. CDR3 length equals 18 residues. CDR1 is LGHNT and CDR2 is FRNRAP in the germline V gene. CDR3 protein: CASGLWLAGPLWHNEQFF. The CDR3 bases are TGTGCTAGTGGTTTGTGGCTAGCGGGCCCTCTATGGCACAATGAGCAGTTCTTC.

In its sample, this clonotype was seen a few times. This chain links TRBV12-3 or TRBV12-4 with TRBJ2-1; tentative D call: TRBD1 (5 bases). V gave up 5 bases and J gave up 8 bases, with 13 bases separating them. The CDR3 spans 13 residues. The CDR3 nucleotides are TGTGCCAGCAGTCCACTGACAGAGGATGAGCAGTTCTTC. Residues: CASSPLTEDEQFF.

With respect to this clonotype: A read error may account for a junction end that differs from germline. The chain has TRBV6-5 and TRBJ1-1; D not resolved. The CDR3 loop spans 15 amino acids. Germline V gives CDR1 MNHEY, CDR2 SVGAGI. CDR3 in amino acids: CASSHSAATNTEAFF. The CDR3 nucleotides read TGTGCCAGCAGTCACTCCGCAGCAACGAACACTGAAGCTTTCTTT.

This clonotype showed up many times. The gene calls are TRBV7-3 and TRBJ2-5; D is undetermined. CDR1 is SGHTA and CDR2 is FQGTGA in the germline V gene. The germline V and J ends were trimmed by 6 bases and 2 bases, with 10 bases remaining between them. The CDR3 sequence is 13 residues long. The CDR3 DNA follows: TGTGCCAGCAGTTTATCCGCTCAAGAGACCCAGTACTTC. Translation: CASSLSAQETQYF.

The rearrangement links TRBV7-9 to TRBJ2-7, with TRBD1 matching over 7 bases. Unmatched junction bases numbered 12, after V lost 5 bases and J lost 5 bases. Germline lookup yields CDR1 SEHNR and CDR2 FQNEAQ (reference sequence). The CDR3 covers 15 residues. The CDR3 sequence: CASSPSSGGGHEQYF. The CDR3 nucleotides read TGTGCCAGCAGCCCATCATCAGGGGGTGGGCACGAGCAGTACTTC.

This clonotype was seen a handful of times. The CDR3 loop is CSVGVDRRGEQYF. CDR3 in DNA: TGCAGCGTTGGGGTAGACAGGCGTGGGGAGCAGTACTTC. The chain recombines TRBV29-1 with TRBJ2-7, with D maybe TRBD1 (6 bases). Trimming shortened V by 4 bases and J by 7 bases, and 17 bases separated the two germline ends. Germline V gene sequence: CDR1 SQVTM, CDR2 ANQGSEA. There are 13 residues in the CDR3.

This clonotype appeared a few times. J is TRBJ2-5 and V is TRBV4-2; no definite D call. The tail of the sequence fits TRBJ2-1 better, so the J call may be wrong. Germline assignment: CDR1 LGHNA and CDR2 YNFKEQ. The CDR3 loop spans 13 amino acids. The CDR3 nucleotides are TGTGCCAGCAGCCAAGATCTGGGCCGGGAGCAGTTCTTC. Its protein product is CASSQDLGREQFF.

The gene calls are TRBV12-3 or TRBV12-4 and TRBJ1-2; no clear D gene. The V end lost 3 bases, the J end lost 8 bases, and 13 bases lay between the germline ends. This CDR3 comprises 13 residues. CDR3: CASSFQSSAGYTF. The DNA for the CDR3 is TGTGCCAGCAGTTTCCAGAGCTCGGCCGGCTACACCTTC.

V gene TRBV20-1 combines with J gene TRBJ1-4; D might be TRBD1 (5 bases). V was shortened by 3 bases and J by 7 bases, with 18 bases between the two germline ends. Germline V gene lookup returns CDR1 DFQATT and CDR2 SNEGSKA (reference sequence). This CDR3 is built from 15 residues. The CDR3 coding sequence is TGCAGTGCTAGTCGGACACCTCCAAGGGGTGAAAAACTGTTTTTT. It is translated as CSASRTPPRGEKLFF.

This clonotype was seen a few times. The chain is built from TRBV5-1 and TRBJ2-7; perhaps D is TRBD1 or TRBD2 (6 bases each). The assigned J gene may be wrong: the sequence end matches TRBJ2-1 better. Per the germline V gene, CDR1 is SGHRS and CDR2 is YFSETQ. This CDR3 contains 16 residues. The CDR3 here is CASSLGSRGAGDEQFF. The DNA of the CDR3 is TGCGCCAGCAGCTTGGGGTCGAGGGGGGCCGGCGATGAGCAGTTCTTC.

This clonotype was seen a few times. The CDR3 region has the DNA TGTGCCACGGGGACAGGATCAAACACCGGGGAGCTGTTTTTT. Its translation: CATGTGSNTGELFF. This chain uses TRBV10-3 with TRBJ2-2, with 8 bases fitting TRBD1. The junction had 6 bases not matched to a gene; V was cut back by 10 bases and J by 2 bases. This CDR3 is 14 amino acids long. Germline lookup yields CDR1 ENHRY and CDR2 SYGVKD.

The rearrangement links TRBV30 to TRBJ2-5; TRBD1 might be the D (6 bases). The assigned J gene may be wrong: the sequence end matches TRBJ2-7 better. CDR1 and CDR2 from the germline V gene are GTSNPN and SVGIG (reference sequence). This CDR3 region has 12 residues. The CDR3, as DNA: TGTGCCTGGAGCGCCACAGGGAACGAGCAGTACTTC. Translating it yields CAWSATGNEQYF.

V is TRBV9 and J is TRBJ1-3; a weak D match, TRBD1 (5 bases). V shed 4 bases and J shed 7 bases, with 24 bases lying between them. CDR1 is SGDLS and CDR2 is YYNGEE in the germline V gene. The CDR3 runs 17 residues. The CDR3 here is CASSPRLTAGAWNTIYF. As DNA, the CDR3 is TGTGCCAGCAGCCCGAGACTGACAGCTGGCGCTTGGAACACCATATATTTT.

The genes are TRBV6-5 and TRBJ1-4; unclear D gene. Germline V lookup: CDR1 MNHEY, CDR2 SVGAGI. This CDR3 is built from 13 residues. Deletions cut 7 bases from V and 5 bases from J, with 11 bases between. The CDR3 region is CASMGSTNEKLFF. The DNA of the CDR3 is TGTGCCAGCATGGGCAGTACCAATGAAAAACTGTTTTTT.

The table lists this clonotype with a few counts. The chain uses TRBV28 and TRBJ2-7, with 7 bases fitting TRBD1. V trimming: 4 bases; J trimming: 5 bases; junction bases outside the gene matches: 14. From germline, CDR1 is MDHEN and CDR2 SYDVKM. The CDR3 sequence is 16 residues long. The CDR3 DNA reads TGTGCCAGCAGTTCGTATCCACAGGGGCGATATGACGAGCAGTACTTC. It specifies CASSSYPQGRYDEQYF.

This clonotype occurred a few times. At one end, the junction sequence differs from germline, possibly due to a read error. The V and J genes are TRBV7-7 and TRBJ2-5; TRBD1 might be the D (5 bases). The CDR3 spans 15 residues. Per germline, CDR1 SSHAT and CDR2 FNYEAQ (reference sequence). CDR3 loop: CASSLGARVQETQYF. For the CDR3, the DNA is TGTGCTAGCAGCTTAGGGGCCAGGGTTCAAGAGACCCAGTACTTC.

The chain employs TRBV6-6 and TRBJ2-6; TRBD1 matches at 7 bases. V lost 6 bases to trimming and J lost 2 bases; unmatched junction nucleotides: 7. Germline lookup yields CDR1 MNHNY and CDR2 SVGAGI (reference sequence). This CDR3 has 16 amino acids. The CDR3 DNA is TGTGCCAGCAGCCATCAGGGGGTTACTGGGGCCAACGTCCTGACTTTC. It encodes CASSHQGVTGANVLTF.

Only a few counts were recorded for this clonotype. The DNA for the CDR3 is TGCGCCAGCAGCCTCAAACCTACTATTACCCACTACGAGCAGTACTTC. This translates into CASSLKPTITHYEQYF. V gene TRBV5-1 combines with J gene TRBJ2-7; the D is unclear. V lost 4 bases to trimming and J lost 3 bases, with 20 bases between them. The germline V gene encodes CDR1 SGHRS and CDR2 YFSETQ. The CDR3 totals 16 residues.

This chain uses TRBV29-1 with TRBJ1-2; 8 bases line up with TRBD1. This CDR3 has 13 residues. The ends lost 4 bases at V and 3 bases at J; junction bases unmatched: 4. Looked up from germline, CDR1 is SQVTM and CDR2 is ANQGSEA. CDR3 DNA sequence: TGCAGCGTTGTGTCAGGGGGCCACTATGGCTACACCTTC. It yields the protein CSVVSGGHYGYTF.

This clonotype was counted a few times. The CDR3 sequence: CASSFLTYQETQYF. For the CDR3, the DNA is TGTGCCAGCAGTTTCTTAACTTACCAAGAGACCCAGTACTTC. The chain employs TRBV12-3 or TRBV12-4 and TRBJ2-5; no clear D gene. The V and J ends lost 3 bases and 0 bases respectively, with 8 bases between them. The CDR3 spans 14 residues.

This chain joins TRBV6-5 and TRBJ2-7; TRBD2 might be the D (6 bases). V lost 5 bases to trimming and J lost 6 bases, with 20 bases between them. Germline CDR1 reads MNHEY; CDR2 reads SVGAGI. The CDR3 is made up of 15 amino acids. This CDR3 reads CASSHRPPGELEQYF. The CDR3 DNA reads as TGTGCCAGCAGTCACAGGCCCCCGGGAGAGCTCGAGCAGTACTTC.

This clonotype was detected many times. The chain couples TRBV2 to TRBJ2-2; D perhaps matches TRBD1 (6 bases). Germline V CDR1 and CDR2: SNHLY, FYNNEI. CDR3 size: 15 residues. V was cut by 6 bases and J by 6 bases, with 17 bases left in between. Written as DNA, the CDR3 is TGTGCCAGCAGGGAAACCGGGACATCGGCCGGGGAGCTGTTTTTT. The encoded protein is CASRETGTSAGELFF.